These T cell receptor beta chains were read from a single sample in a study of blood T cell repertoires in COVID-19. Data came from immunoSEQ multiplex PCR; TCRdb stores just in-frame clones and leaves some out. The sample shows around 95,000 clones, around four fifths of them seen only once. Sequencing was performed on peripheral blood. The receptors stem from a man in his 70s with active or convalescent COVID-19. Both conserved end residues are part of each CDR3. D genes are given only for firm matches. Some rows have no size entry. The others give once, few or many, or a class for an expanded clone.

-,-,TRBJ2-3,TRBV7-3,CASSLSGSTDTQYF,TGTGCCAGCAGCCTGAGCGGAAGCACAGATACGCAGTATTTT
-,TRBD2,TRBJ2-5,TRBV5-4,CASSRPAGGNQETQYF,TGTGCCAGCAGCCGCCCGGCGGGAGGGAACCAAGAGACCCAGTACTTC
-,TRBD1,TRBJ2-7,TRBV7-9,CASSSGQGLREQYF,TGTGCCAGCAGCTCAGGACAGGGGCTGAGGGAGCAGTACTTC
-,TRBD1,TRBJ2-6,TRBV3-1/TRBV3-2,CASSLGTGGASGANVLTF,TGTGCCAGCAGCTTAGGCACAGGGGGCGCGTCTGGGGCCAACGTCCTGACTTTC
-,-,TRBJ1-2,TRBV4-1,CASSQRGGYGYTF,TGCGCCAGCAGCCAACGCGGGGGCTATGGCTACACCTTC
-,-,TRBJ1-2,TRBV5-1,CASSLATEYYGYTF,TGCGCCAGCAGCTTGGCGACAGAGTACTATGGCTACACCTTC
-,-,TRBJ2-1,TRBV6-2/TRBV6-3,CASSTDRFYNEQFF,TGTGCCAGCAGCACAGACAGGTTCTACAATGAGCAGTTCTTC
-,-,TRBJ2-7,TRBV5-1,CASSLGPDDSYEQYF,TGCGCCAGCAGCTTGGGGCCAGATGACTCCTACGAGCAGTACTTC
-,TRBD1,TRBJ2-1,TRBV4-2,CASSQAGTGNIDEQFF,TGTGCCAGCAGCCAAGCCGGGACAGGGAATATAGATGAGCAGTTCTTC
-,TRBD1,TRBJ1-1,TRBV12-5,CASGRSRGPDTEAFF,TGTGCTAGTGGTCGTAGTAGGGGGCCGGACACTGAAGCTTTCTTT
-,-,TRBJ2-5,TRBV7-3,CASSQGGEPQETQYF,TGTGCCAGCAGCCAAGGAGGAGAGCCACAAGAGACCCAGTACTTC
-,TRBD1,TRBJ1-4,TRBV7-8,CASSSPGQGYEGKLFF,TGTGCCAGCAGTTCTCCGGGACAGGGGTATGAGGGAAAACTGTTTTTT
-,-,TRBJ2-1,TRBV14,CASSRSNEQFF,TGTGCCAGCAGCCGTAGCAATGAGCAGTTCTTC
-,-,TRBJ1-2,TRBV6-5,CASTGDPRDHGYTF,TGTGCCAGCACAGGGGACCCCAGGGATCATGGCTACACCTTC
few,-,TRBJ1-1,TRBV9,CASSLDGGAVNTEAFF,TGTGCCAGCAGCCTCGACGGGGGGGCGGTGAACACTGAAGCTTTCTTT
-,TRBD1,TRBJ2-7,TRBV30,CAWRGTGGWYEQYF,TGTGCCTGGAGAGGGACAGGGGGCTGGTACGAGCAGTACTTC
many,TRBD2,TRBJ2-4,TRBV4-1,CASSQAPTSGTNIQYF,TGCGCCAGCAGCCAAGCCCCGACTAGCGGGACGAACATTCAGTACTTC
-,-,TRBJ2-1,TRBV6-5,CASSYPIGGDNEQFF,TGTGCCAGCAGTTACCCCATTGGTGGAGACAATGAGCAGTTCTTC
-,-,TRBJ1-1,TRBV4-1,CASSPTRAGRTEAFF,TGCGCCAGCAGCCCCACCAGGGCAGGGAGGACTGAAGCTTTCTTT
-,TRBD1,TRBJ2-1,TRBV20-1,CSGSLVDREFF,TGCAGTGGGTCGTTGGTGGACAGGGAGTTCTTC
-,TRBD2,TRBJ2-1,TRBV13,CASSPGTSGTIYNEQFF,TGTGCCAGCAGCCCCGGGACTAGCGGAACTATTTACAATGAGCAGTTCTTC
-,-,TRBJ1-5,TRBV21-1,CASSKEGGASNQPQHF,TGTGCCAGCAGCAAAGAGGGAGGGGCTAGCAATCAGCCCCAGCATTTT
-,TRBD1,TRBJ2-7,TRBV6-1,CASSDRTGNEQYF,TGTGCCAGCAGTGACAGGACAGGGAACGAGCAGTACTTC
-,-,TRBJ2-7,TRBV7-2,CASSFGVPYEQYF,TGTGCCAGCAGCTTTGGAGTCCCCTACGAGCAGTACTTC
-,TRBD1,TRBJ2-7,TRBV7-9,CASSLVGQVVLHEQYF,TGTGCCAGCAGCTTAGTGGGACAGGTAGTACTCCACGAGCAGTACTTC
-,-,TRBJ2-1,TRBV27,CASSLYAEGLSYNEQFF,TGTGCCAGCAGTTTATATGCAGAGGGCCTGTCCTACAATGAGCAGTTCTTC
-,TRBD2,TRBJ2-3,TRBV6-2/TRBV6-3,CASSSWTSGVTDTQYF,TGTGCCAGCAGTTCTTGGACTAGCGGGGTCACAGATACGCAGTATTTT
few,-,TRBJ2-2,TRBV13,CASSPDSRSGELFF,TGTGCCAGCAGCCCCGACTCGAGGTCCGGGGAGCTGTTTTTT
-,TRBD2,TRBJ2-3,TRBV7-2,CASSLVGAGAGDTQYF,TGTGCCAGCAGCTTAGTTGGAGCGGGGGCTGGAGATACGCAGTATTTT
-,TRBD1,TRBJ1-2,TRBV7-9,CASSPDRDYYGYTF,TGTGCCAGCAGCCCCGACAGGGATTACTATGGCTACACCTTC
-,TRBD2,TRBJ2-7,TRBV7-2,CASSLGGVFYEQYF,TGTGCCAGCAGCTTGGGGGGGGTGTTCTACGAGCAGTACTTC
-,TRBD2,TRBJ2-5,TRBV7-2,CASSWASGETQYF,TGTGCCAGCAGCTGGGCTAGCGGAGAGACCCAGTACTTC
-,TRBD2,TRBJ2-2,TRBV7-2,CASSLVGGGAPGELFF,TGTGCCAGCAGCTTAGTAGGCGGGGGGGCCCCCGGGGAGCTGTTTTTT
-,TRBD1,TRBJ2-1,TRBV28,CASSLGQGATYSYNEQFF,TGTGCCAGCAGCCTCGGACAGGGGGCTACTTACTCCTACAATGAGCAGTTCTTC
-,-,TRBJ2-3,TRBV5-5,CASSLEGHRGTDTQYF,TGTGCCAGCAGCTTGGAGGGTCACAGAGGGACAGATACGCAGTATTTT
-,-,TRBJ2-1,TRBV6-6,CASSPGQQGLGEQFF,TGTGCCAGCAGCCCCGGACAGCAGGGTTTGGGTGAGCAGTTCTTC
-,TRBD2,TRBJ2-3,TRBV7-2,CASSRTSGGGRDTQYF,TGTGCCAGCAGCCGGACTAGCGGGGGGGGTCGAGATACGCAGTATTTT
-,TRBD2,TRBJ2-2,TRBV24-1,CATSDSRTRIGELFF,TGTGCCACCAGTGATTCCAGGACTAGAATCGGGGAGCTGTTTTTT
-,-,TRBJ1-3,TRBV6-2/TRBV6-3,CASSVSKAVSSGNTIYF,TGTGCCAGCAGCGTCTCAAAAGCCGTTAGCTCTGGAAACACCATATATTTT
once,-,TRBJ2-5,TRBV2,CASNGQRGTQYF,TGTGCCAGCAACGGACAGAGGGGGACCCAGTACTTC
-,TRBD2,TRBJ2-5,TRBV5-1,CASSLGSSGNQETQYF,TGCGCCAGCAGCTTGGGGTCCAGCGGGAACCAAGAGACCCAGTACTTC
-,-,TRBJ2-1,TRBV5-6,CASSLGGEQFF,TGTGCCAGCAGCTTAGGAGGGGAGCAGTTCTTC
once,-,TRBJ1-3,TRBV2,CASSGLGAGNTIYF,TGTGCCAGCAGTGGGCTAGGCGCTGGAAACACCATATATTTT
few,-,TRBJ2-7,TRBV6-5,CASRHNRVYEQYF,TGTGCCAGCAGACACAACAGGGTCTACGAGCAGTACTTC
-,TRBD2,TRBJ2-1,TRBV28,CASKKAGDENEQFF,TGTGCCAGCAAAAAAGCGGGAGATGAGAATGAGCAGTTCTTC
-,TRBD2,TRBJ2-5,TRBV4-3,CASSQDGPGREGQFQETQYF,TGCGCCAGCAGCCAAGATGGGCCGGGGCGGGAGGGACAGTTTCAAGAGACCCAGTACTTC
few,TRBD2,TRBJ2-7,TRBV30,CAWRASGGSPSRQYF,TGTGCCTGGAGGGCTAGCGGGGGGTCTCCGTCGCGGCAGTACTTC
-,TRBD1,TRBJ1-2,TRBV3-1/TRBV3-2,CASSQGGSGTGYGYTF,TGTGCCAGCAGCCAAGGGGGATCCGGGACAGGGTATGGCTACACCTTC
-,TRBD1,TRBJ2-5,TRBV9,CASSPGTGLETQYF,TGTGCCAGCAGCCCCGGGACAGGGTTGGAGACCCAGTACTTC
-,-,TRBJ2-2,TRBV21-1,CASSKVSAGVNTGELFF,TGTGCCAGCAGCAAAGTTTCAGCGGGGGTGAACACCGGGGAGCTGTTTTTT
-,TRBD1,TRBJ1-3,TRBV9,CASSARQGFSGNTIYF,TGTGCCAGCAGCGCCAGACAGGGATTCTCTGGAAACACCATATATTTT
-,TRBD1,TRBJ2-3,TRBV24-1,CATSDLRTGFGTQYF,TGTGCCACCAGTGATTTAAGGACAGGGTTTGGTACGCAGTATTTT
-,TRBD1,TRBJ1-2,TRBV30,CAWSVLRGRGYTF,TGTGCCTGGAGTGTTCTCAGGGGGCGAGGCTACACCTTC
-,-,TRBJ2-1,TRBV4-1,CASSEEGVEQFF,TGCGCCAGCAGCGAAGAGGGAGTTGAGCAGTTCTTC
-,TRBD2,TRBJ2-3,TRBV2,CASSALAGEMDTQYF,TGTGCCAGCAGCGCTCTAGCGGGAGAGATGGATACGCAGTATTTT
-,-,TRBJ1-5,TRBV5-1,CASSLGEVSNQPQHF,TGCGCCAGCAGCTTGGGGGAGGTTAGCAATCAGCCCCAGCATTTT
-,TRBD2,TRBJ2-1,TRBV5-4,CASSLAGLAGINEQFF,TGTGCCAGCAGCTTGGCGGGACTAGCGGGGATCAATGAGCAGTTCTTC